Each of the 21 T cell receptor beta chains below was sequenced from the same sample in a study of CD8 T cells in Susac syndrome (dated by TCRdb to the late 2010s). Library generation was performed with the immunoSEQ multiplex PCR assay. RNA was extracted using the RNeasy kit, and roughly 0.45 to 1 microgram was reverse transcribed with random hexamers. Clones were called with MiXCR by TCRdb after fastp trimmed the public reads at Q25, and only in-frame beta chains were retained. Every entry covers one CDR3 protein and lists the most common genes and DNA from its rows. This sample has around 130,000 distinct CDR3 sequences in its table, and more than 75% of those were observed once. Around 0.24% of the sample is held by the ten biggest clonotypes. Material: CD8+ T cells from PBMCs. Source of these receptors: a human donor with multiple sclerosis.

The V and J genes are TRBV7-2 and TRBJ1-1; D ambiguous. Per germline, CDR1 SGHTA and CDR2 FQGNSA. This CDR3 has 15 amino acids. Deletions cut 7 bases from V and 0 bases from J, with 15 bases between. Written as DNA, the CDR3 is TGTGCCAGCATCTCTGCGGGAACCATGAACACTGAAGCTTTCTTT. This gives the protein CASISAGTMNTEAFF.

This chain uses TRBV24-1 with TRBJ2-1; 11 bases align to TRBD2. Germline V CDR1 and CDR2: KGHDR, SFDVKD. The V and J ends lost 5 bases and 3 bases, in that order; junction bases with no gene match: 5. This CDR3 contains 16 residues. This chain's CDR3 is CATSGVGTSGYNEQFF. In DNA, the CDR3 is TGTGCCACCAGTGGCGTCGGGACTAGCGGCTACAATGAGCAGTTCTTC.

This chain's CDR3 is CASSFTSGSSEQYF. The CDR3 nucleotides are TGTGCCAGCAGCTTCACTAGCGGGAGCAGCGAGCAGTACTTC. The gene calls are TRBV7-2 and TRBJ2-7, with 11 positions matching TRBD2. Germline CDR1 reads SGHTA; CDR2 reads FQGNSA. J lost 6 bases, V lost 3 bases, and 4 bases had no gene match. The CDR3 consists of 14 residues.

DNA of the CDR3: TGTGCCAGCAGTTACTCCGCCCCCTGGAATGAGCAGTTCTTC. Residues: CASSYSAPWNEQFF. The chain employs TRBV6-5 and TRBJ2-1, with D hard to call. Germline V CDR1 and CDR2: MNHEY, SVGAGI. The CDR3 contains 14 residues. Trimming took off 0 bases at V and 7 bases at J, with 10 bases between the two ends.

The chain combines TRBV4-1 with TRBJ2-1, with TRBD2 as a possible D gene (6 bases). Trimming took 0 bases from V and 8 from J, leaving 14 bases between them. Germline V gene data show CDR1 as MGHRA and CDR2 as YSYEKL. The CDR3 extends over 15 amino acids. CDR3 sequence reads: CASSQEWRDPDEQFF. The CDR3 nucleotides read TGCGCCAGCAGCCAAGAGTGGCGGGATCCGGATGAGCAGTTCTTC.

This rearrangement joins TRBV28 to TRBJ2-3; D ambiguous. Germline V gene lookup returns CDR1 MDHEN and CDR2 SYDVKM. Trimming took 4 bases from V and 2 from J, leaving 16 bases between them. This CDR3 is built from 16 residues. The CDR3 is CASSSNRVFITDTQYF. Written as DNA, the CDR3 is TGTGCCAGCAGTTCAAACCGCGTCTTCATCACAGATACGCAGTATTTT.

In nucleotides, the CDR3 is TGTGCCAGCAGTCAGGGACAGGGGGCAGGTGGAAACACCATATATTTT. It translates to CASSQGQGAGGNTIYF. The chain combines TRBV27 with TRBJ1-3; 12 bases are a match to TRBD1. With V trimmed by 5 bases and J by 3 bases, 5 bases remained unmatched. Germline V gives CDR1 MNHEY, CDR2 SMNVEV (reference sequence). The CDR3 is 16 amino acids.

The V call is TRBV27, the J call TRBJ2-1; perhaps TRBD2 as D (6 bases). The germline CDR1 and CDR2 sequences are MNHEY and SMNVEV (reference sequence). V dropped 3 bases and J dropped 5 bases, with 17 bases sitting between them. The CDR3 has 16 residues. The CDR3 sequence is CASSLGGGPFHNEQFF. The CDR3 region has the DNA TGTGCCAGCAGTTTGGGGGGAGGCCCGTTCCACAATGAGCAGTTCTTC.

J is TRBJ2-2 and V is TRBV29-1, with 10 bases that match TRBD2. The ends lost 3 bases at V and 6 bases at J; junction bases unmatched: 4. Germline CDR1 reads SQVTM; CDR2 reads ANQGSEA. This CDR3 has 14 amino acids. In DNA, the CDR3 is TGCAGCGTTGAGTCTAGCGGGAGTTCCGGGGAGCTGTTTTTT. Amino acid sequence: CSVESSGSSGELFF.

The chain links TRBV21-1 to TRBJ1-5; the D segment call TRBD1 is taken from the table without a DNA check. TRBV21-1 is a recognized pseudogene. The CDR3 runs to 19 residues. Written as DNA, the CDR3 is TGTGCCAGCAGCGAAAGGGGGGACAGGGGTGTAGAGGGCAATCAGCCCCAGCATTTT. Protein product: CASSERGDRGVEGNQPQHF.

The genes are TRBV27 and TRBJ1-1; no clear D gene. Germline values: CDR1 MNHEY, CDR2 SMNVEV (reference sequence). Trimming removed 6 bases from V and 2 bases from J, with 10 bases in between. This CDR3 is built from 13 residues. For the CDR3, the DNA is TGTGCCAGCAGCGACAAGGCTAACACTGAAGCTTTCTTT. Translating it yields CASSDKANTEAFF.

V gene TRBV4-1 combines with J gene TRBJ2-7; either TRBD1 or TRBD2 may supply D (5 bases each). There are 15 residues in the CDR3. The germline V and J ends were trimmed by 0 bases and 4 bases, with 13 bases remaining between them. CDR1 MGHRA and CDR2 YSYEKL come from the germline V gene. Written as DNA, the CDR3 is TGCGCCAGCAGCCAAGAGCACACGGGACCGTACGAGCAGTACTTC. Protein sequence: CASSQEHTGPYEQYF.

The chain carries TRBV6-2 or TRBV6-3 and TRBJ2-2; tentatively, D is TRBD1 or TRBD2 (5 bases each). This CDR3 comprises 17 residues. V lost 6 bases and J lost 3, with 20 bases in between. Germline CDR1 is MNHEY and CDR2 is SVGEGT. CDR3 coding DNA: TGTGCCAGCAGCTGGGTCCCCGGGACGGTATACACCGGGGAGCTGTTTTTT. Protein product: CASSWVPGTVYTGELFF.

The chain carries TRBV30 and TRBJ2-7; unclear D gene. Trimming removed 2 bases at V and 0 bases at J, with 14 bases between. Germline CDR1 reads GTSNPN; CDR2 reads SVGIG (reference sequence). The CDR3 spans 15 residues. The CDR3 loop is CAWSLATFNSYEQYF. The CDR3 DNA reads TGTGCCTGGAGTTTGGCAACTTTTAACTCCTACGAGCAGTACTTC.

The rearrangement links TRBV20-1 to TRBJ1-5; D uncertain. CDR3 length: 16 amino acids. V was cut by 1 base and J by 5 bases, with 18 bases left in between. Germline V gives CDR1 DFQATT, CDR2 SNEGSKA (reference sequence). The CDR3 region has the DNA TGCAGTGCTAGAGGGAGGATGCAAGGCCCTTATCAGCCCCAGCATTTT. Its translation is CSARGRMQGPYQPQHF.

J is TRBJ2-5 and V is TRBV5-4; unclear D gene. The germline CDR1 and CDR2 sequences are SGHNT and YYREEE (reference sequence). V dropped 4 bases and J dropped 0 bases, with 7 bases sitting between them. The CDR3 contains 13 residues. For the CDR3, the DNA is TGTGCCAGCAGCCCGACAAACCAAGAGACCCAGTACTTC. Its translation: CASSPTNQETQYF.

This clonotype was found a few times. One junction end does not reproduce the germline sequence, and a read error may be involved. The rearrangement links TRBV6-2 or TRBV6-3 to TRBJ2-1, with 7 bases fitting TRBD1. The CDR3 has 11 residues. Looked up from germline, CDR1 is MNHEY and CDR2 is SVGEGT. CDR3 sequence reads: CASRTGTELFF. Written as DNA, the CDR3 is TGTGCCAGCAGGACCGGGACAGAGCTGTTCTTC.

As DNA, the CDR3 is TGTGCCAGCAGTTTAGTGCACGGAGGGGTATTGGCAGATACGCAGTATTTT. This translates into CASSLVHGGVLADTQYF. The chain carries TRBV12-3 or TRBV12-4 and TRBJ2-3; D may be TRBD2 (6 bases). Trimming took off 1 base at V and 4 bases at J, with 18 bases between the two ends. The CDR3 runs 17 residues.

V is TRBV7-9 and J is TRBJ2-1; TRBD1 aligns across 7 bases. The CDR3 runs 15 residues. Germline V gives CDR1 SEHNR, CDR2 FQNEAQ (reference sequence). J lost 1 base, V lost 4 bases, and 4 bases had no gene match. The CDR3 coding sequence is TGTGCCAGCAGCTCGGACAGGCTTTCCTACAATGAGCAGTTCTTC. Translated: CASSSDRLSYNEQFF.

The chain combines TRBV27 with TRBJ1-1; D gene ambiguous. The V gene lost 4 bases and the J gene lost 4 bases, with 4 bases spanning the gap. Germline V CDR1 and CDR2: MNHEY, SMNVEV (reference sequence). CDR3 length: 11 amino acids. The CDR3 loop is CASSSPTEAFF. The CDR3, as DNA: TGTGCCAGCAGTTCCCCCACTGAAGCTTTCTTT.

The chain uses TRBV9 and TRBJ1-2, with 11 bases matching TRBD1. V was pared by 3 bases and J by 7 bases, with 5 bases of the junction left unmatched. CDR3 length equals 14 residues. The germline gives CDR1 SGDLS, CDR2 YYNGEE. This chain's CDR3 is CASSAGQGVAGYTF. Here the CDR3 DNA reads TGTGCCAGCAGCGCGGGACAGGGGGTCGCTGGCTACACCTTC.